These T cell receptor beta chains were read from a single sample in a study of blood T cell repertoires in COVID-19. The repertoire was sequenced with immunoSEQ multiplex PCR; TCRdb's copy has only in-frame clones and lacks some. The profile shows 5,800 or so clones, around 67% of them singletons. The sequenced material came from peripheral blood. These receptors were collected from a man aged 60 to 75 with acute or convalescent COVID-19. Each CDR3 is given without its conserved first and last residue.

J gene: TRBJ1-2; V gene: TRBV2; CDR3 protein: ASSDVYGYT
J gene: TRBJ2-2; V gene: TRBV18; CDR3 protein: ASSPGGTGELF
J gene: TRBJ2-7; V gene: TRBV6-2/TRBV6-3; CDR3 protein: ASSYPRRLAGVGSYEQY
J gene: TRBJ2-3; V gene: TRBV11-3; CDR3 protein: ASRTETRDTQY
J gene: TRBJ2-7; V gene: TRBV30; CDR3 protein: ALQHPGQGSYEQY
J gene: TRBJ1-2; V gene: TRBV30; CDR3 protein: AWSRGPYQSGYT
J gene: TRBJ2-7; V gene: TRBV5-1; CDR3 protein: ASSLATQPTGEQY
J gene: TRBJ2-1; V gene: TRBV7-2; CDR3 protein: ASSLDRGNEQF
J gene: TRBJ1-4; V gene: TRBV6-1; CDR3 protein: ASSEASGSGKLF
J gene: TRBJ1-5; V gene: TRBV7-2; CDR3 protein: ASNPSGGLQPQH
J gene: TRBJ1-3; V gene: TRBV11-3; CDR3 protein: ASSNRSGSGNTIY
J gene: TRBJ2-1; V gene: TRBV7-2; CDR3 protein: ASSLLGTGNNEQF
J gene: TRBJ1-3; V gene: TRBV3-1/TRBV3-2; CDR3 protein: ASSQTGNSGNTIY
J gene: TRBJ1-2; V gene: TRBV4-3; CDR3 protein: ASSGRDRAYGYT
J gene: TRBJ2-3; V gene: TRBV7-9; CDR3 protein: ASSLRDSATDTQY
J gene: TRBJ2-1; V gene: TRBV24-1; CDR3 protein: ATSDFTGTMQF
J gene: TRBJ1-1; V gene: TRBV10-3; CDR3 protein: AITSTEGAHTEAF
J gene: TRBJ1-3; V gene: TRBV7-6; CDR3 protein: ASSLGLGGTGNTIY
J gene: TRBJ2-7; V gene: TRBV30; CDR3 protein: AWSPPHRGDGYEQY
J gene: TRBJ2-1; V gene: TRBV9; CDR3 protein: ASSAAPGGGFYNEQF
J gene: TRBJ1-1; V gene: TRBV29-1; CDR3 protein: SAARGTEAF